The 8 T cell receptor beta chains presented below share a single source sample, sequenced in a study of blood T cell repertoires in COVID-19. The data were produced by immunoSEQ multiplex PCR, yet TCRdb's version contains in-frame clones alone and is incomplete. The sample shows over 150,000 clones, about 83% of them seen only once. The specimen sequenced was peripheral blood. Receptors originate from a woman in her sixties or seventies with COVID-19, enrolled during active disease.

This clone has just a few counts. This chain links TRBV7-2 with TRBJ2-7, with D possibly TRBD1 on 6 matching bases. V lost 6 bases, J lost 3 bases, and 12 bases lay in between. CDR1 is SGHTA and CDR2 is FQGNSA in the germline V gene. CDR3 size: 13 residues. The CDR3 DNA is TGTGCCAGCAGTAAGGGGGACGTCTACGAGCAGTACTTC. Protein product: CASSKGDVYEQYF.

The rearrangement links TRBV2 to TRBJ2-1; TRBD2 might be the D (6 bases). Germline-derived CDR1 and CDR2 are SNHLY and FYNNEI. Trimming pared 2 bases from V and 7 bases from J, leaving 6 bases between. This CDR3 comprises 12 residues. The CDR3 DNA sequence: TGTGCCAGCAGTGAACGGGAGAATGAGCAGTTCTTC. It specifies CASSERENEQFF.

The chain uses TRBV5-1 and TRBJ2-3; TRBD2 aligns across 10 bases. Looked up from germline, CDR1 is SGHRS and CDR2 is YFSETQ. The V and J ends lost 0 bases and 0 bases, in that order; junction bases with no gene match: 1. The CDR3 is 16 residues long. The DNA of the CDR3 is TGCGCCAGCAGCTTGGTAGCGGGAGGCAGCACAGATACGCAGTATTTT. Its translation: CASSLVAGGSTDTQYF. The whole variable domain, filled in from reference TRBV5-1 and TRBJ2-3, reads KAGVTQTPRYLIKTRGQQVTLSCSPISGHRSVSWYQQTPGQGLQFLFEYFSETQRNKGNFPGRFSGRQFSNSRSEMNVSTLELGDSALYLCASSLVAGGSTDTQYFGPGTRLTVL.

The rearrangement uses TRBV11-2 and TRBJ2-6, with unresolved D. The ends were cut back, 5 bases at V and 0 bases at J, with 11 bases in the middle. The CDR3 has 16 residues. Germline V gene sequence: CDR1 SGHAT, CDR2 FQNNGV. For the CDR3, the DNA is TGTGCCAGCAGCCACCACTATAACTCTGGGGCCAACGTCCTGACTTTC. It is translated as CASSHHYNSGANVLTF.

The DNA of the CDR3 is TGCGCCAGCAGCTTGGGACTCCGCTCCTACAATGAGCAGTTCTTC. This gives the protein CASSLGLRSYNEQFF. This rearrangement joins TRBV5-1 to TRBJ2-1; D is uncertain. Germline assignment: CDR1 SGHRS and CDR2 YFSETQ. The CDR3 runs 15 residues. Trimming cost V 0 bases and J 0 bases, with 7 bases left between them.

This chain connects TRBV3-1 (or the pseudogene TRBV3-2) to TRBJ2-2; no definite D call. This CDR3 comprises 12 residues. Trimming left V 2 bases short and J 7 bases short, with 5 bases between. The germline CDR1 and CDR2 sequences are LGHDT and YNNKEL (reference sequence). In DNA form, the CDR3 reads TGTGCCAGCAGCCAACAAATCGGGGAGCTGTTTTTT. It specifies CASSQQIGELFF.

This chain connects TRBV28 to TRBJ1-5; weak D call: TRBD1 (5 bases). Per germline, CDR1 MDHEN and CDR2 SYDVKM. The CDR3 contains 14 residues. V was pared by 7 bases and J by 3 bases, with 13 bases between. The CDR3: CASTSWGINQPQHF. In DNA form, the CDR3 reads TGTGCCAGCACCTCCTGGGGCATCAATCAGCCCCAGCATTTT.

This clone was observed once. The chain has TRBV2 and TRBJ1-2; TRBD1 matches 9 bases. V lost 6 bases and J lost 6; bases outside the gene matches: 8. The CDR3 has 14 residues. Looked up from germline, CDR1 is SNHLY and CDR2 is FYNNEI. The CDR3 DNA reads TGTGCCAGCAGCTTAACAGGGGGCCAAGATGGCTACACCTTC. Translated, it gives CASSLTGGQDGYTF. The full variable domain, with the rest looked up from reference TRBV2 and TRBJ1-2, is EPEVTQTPSHQVTQMGQEVILRCVPISNHLYFYWYRQILGQKVEFLVSFYNNEISEKSEIFDDQFSVERPDGSNFTLKIRSTKLEDSAMYFCASSLTGGQDGYTFGSGTRLTVV.